Listed below are T cell receptor beta chains from one sample, sequenced in a study of blood T cell repertoires in COVID-19. Produced via immunoSEQ multiplex PCR; TCRdb's table is partial and in-frame only. There are about 98,000 clones in the sample; about 86% occur only once, and around 4.1% lies in the top ten. The sequenced sample was peripheral blood. The origin of the receptors is a man aged 60 to 69 with acute or convalescent COVID-19. CDR3s leave out the opening cysteine and the closing phenylalanine or tryptophan.

v_call	cdr3_aa
TRBV12-3/TRBV12-4	ASTGVVHEQY
TRBV12-3/TRBV12-4	ASSLPVGENT
TRBV29-1	SVTGANYGYT
TRBV7-9	ASSLGQGAFADGYT
TRBV7-8	ASSFEASGGWETQY
TRBV4-1	ASSQNSGGVGETQY
TRBV7-2	ASSVGQVTEAF
TRBV5-1	ASSSSQSNTEAF
TRBV18	ASSPGETQY
TRBV3-1/TRBV3-2	ASSRGGNLNEQF
TRBV3-1/TRBV3-2	ASSQTITGKVTEAF
TRBV24-1	ATSEPPGTSGSVNTQY
TRBV2	ASSFLQGANQPQH
TRBV7-2	ASSSQGSNQPQH
TRBV3-1/TRBV3-2	ASSQDAGIWQPQH
TRBV5-1	ASSLEPQQGAQPQH
TRBV7-2	ASGLGRNTEAF
TRBV2	ASSESGQGYEKLF
TRBV15	ATSGTGSGANVLT
TRBV6-5	ASNTIRQGVYEAF
TRBV7-2	ASSSPRTGSTDTQY
TRBV9	ASSLTGGPGGGT
TRBV29-1	SVQMNTEAF
TRBV11-3	ASSLDRGGSSYNSPLH
TRBV27	ASSPTTIGGETQY
TRBV7-2	ASSFHRENQPQH
TRBV7-2	ASSLDRNYNEQF
TRBV5-4	ASSSQGGEETQY
TRBV6-1	ASSEGGFAGGYT
TRBV27	ASSLLSAGAGVNQPQH
TRBV4-3	ASSQDRTGPYYGYT
TRBV6-5	ASSHGLADTDTQY
TRBV13	ASSFGAGGRWTGELF
TRBV19	ASSIATTGKGEQF
TRBV19	ASKSGGDRPNTEAF
TRBV6-6	ASSGRDRGYYGYT
TRBV11-2	ASSLSNAGGGDTQY
TRBV11-3	ASSPPGNPYGYT
TRBV4-3	ASSYRGMNSPLH
TRBV11-3	ASSFAGTGANVLT
TRBV9	ASSATATSNTEAF
TRBV30	AWTGQGNTEAF
TRBV3-1/TRBV3-2	ASSPLEGARGLSYT
TRBV9	ASSVGTGSRTYEQY
TRBV11-3	ASSLEGAREQF
TRBV2	ASSDRAGTGNNYGYT
TRBV7-2	ATEPGLRDYGYT
TRBV5-5	ASSFNSNQPQH
TRBV24-1	ATSDLGQKAF
TRBV12-3/TRBV12-4	ASSLRDRETQY